The T cell receptor (beta chain) under discussion was sequenced for a study of cytomegalovirus exposure and HLA in healthy donors. This cohort consisted of healthy bone marrow donors. The CDR3 loop spans 15 amino acids. V lost 4 bases and J lost 1, with 13 bases in between. CDR1 MRHNA and CDR2 SNTAGT come from the germline V gene. With 60 Vbeta and 13 Jbeta primers, the PCR was carried out. Profiling relied on immunoSEQ multiplex PCR, and the TCRdb table lists in-frame clones only, not all of them. This table holds approximately 95,000 clones, around 84% found once. Sequencing was carried out using PBMCs. The chain links TRBV6-4 to TRBJ1-1, with D uncertain. This TCR derives from a woman between 35 and 50 years old in good health and CMV-seropositive. DNA of the CDR3: TGTGCCAGCAGTGTAAAAGGAGGAGGGAACACTGAAGCTTTCTTT. Translating it yields CASSVKGGGNTEAFF.